Shown below are 5 T cell receptor beta chains from a single sample sequenced in a study of human T cells and chemical hapten exposure (dated by TCRdb to the early 2020s). What this sample's time point label stands for: patch test 2, 6 weeks after DPC sensitization. The sample's treatment or condition label, decoded: therapeutic diphenylcyclopropenone sensitization with weekly scalp DPC. The receptor library was made with RACE. The reads were generated on a NextSeq 500. TCRdb trimmed the raw reads at Q25, called clones with MiXCR and kept productive beta chains. Rows are unified per CDR3 protein, each entry keeping the most common DNA and genes. The sample table contains nearly 85,000 distinct CDR3 sequences; only one count was recorded for about 9.9% of them. Jointly, the top ten make up 1.6% of the sample. The source material was whole blood, sampled in connection with sensitization to the hapten diphenylcyclopropenone (DPC). The receptors derive from a man between 18 and 29 years old with alopecia areata. Some clones in this sample may be carry-over from other donors' samples.

In this sample, this clonotype turned up many times. The chain couples TRBV11-2 to TRBJ1-1, with D possibly TRBD1 on 5 matching bases. CDR3 size: 11 residues. CDR1 SGHAT and CDR2 FQNNGV come from the germline V gene. V was cut by 5 bases and J by 5 bases, with 6 bases left in between. The CDR3 spells CASSRGTEAFF. In nucleotides, the CDR3 is TGTGCCAGCAGCCGGGGGACTGAAGCTTTCTTT.

The CDR3 region is CASSYVTGRGNEQFF. CDR3 in DNA: TGTGCCAGCAGTTACGTCACAGGACGGGGCAATGAGCAGTTCTTC. The chain has TRBV6-6 and TRBJ2-1; D could derive from TRBD1 or TRBD2 (5 bases each). CDR1 MNHNY and CDR2 SVGAGI come from the germline V gene (reference sequence). Between the trimmed V and J ends, which lost 2 bases and 6 bases, there was a span of 14 bases. The CDR3 loop spans 15 amino acids.

This clonotype was found a few times. This rearrangement joins TRBV28 to TRBJ1-5, with 8 bases lining up with TRBD1. The CDR3 is 14 residues long. Germline V CDR1 and CDR2: MDHEN, SYDVKM. V shed 5 bases, J shed 6 bases, and the junction held 6 bases outside the gene matches. The chain's CDR3 is CASSTGQGVQPQHF. CDR3 nucleotides: TGTGCCAGCAGTACCGGACAGGGTGTTCAGCCCCAGCATTTT.

In its sample, this clonotype was seen many times. The chain couples TRBV7-9 to TRBJ2-7; D not certain. Germline-derived CDR1 and CDR2 are SEHNR and FQNEAQ (reference sequence). The length of the CDR3 is 13 residues. V gave up 5 bases and J gave up 3 bases, with 11 bases separating them. In nucleotides, the CDR3 is TGTGCCAGCAGCCCCAAGGGTTTCTACGAGCAGTACTTC. As protein: CASSPKGFYEQYF.

There are many counts of this clonotype. The chain couples TRBV7-9 to TRBJ1-1, with 7 bases aligning to TRBD1. V trimming: 4 bases; J trimming: 4 bases; junction bases outside the gene matches: 9. The CDR3 has 15 residues. Per the germline V gene, CDR1 is SEHNR and CDR2 is FQNEAQ (reference sequence). The CDR3 spells CASSSTGDSGTEAFF. The CDR3 coding sequence is TGTGCCAGCAGCTCTACAGGGGATTCGGGCACTGAAGCTTTCTTT.